The sequence of this T cell receptor (beta chain) was determined in a study of T cell clonality in common variable immunodeficiency. Profiling relied on immunoSEQ multiplex PCR, and the TCRdb table lists in-frame clones only, not all of them. The sample was found to contain around 52,000 clones, and every one recurs. Deletions cut 0 bases from V and 7 bases from J, with 9 bases between. Germline-derived CDR1 and CDR2 are SEHNR and FQNEAQ (reference sequence). This CDR3 spans 13 amino acids. There are a few counts of this clone. The read is 3 residues too short to cover the CDR3 end, so that end is filled in from the germline J gene.

The sample consisted of peripheral blood mononuclear cells. V gene TRBV7-9 combines with J gene TRBJ2-5, with a tentative D call TRBD1 (5 bases). The receptor's source is a person aged 18 to 75 in good health. The covered CDR3 bases are TGTGCCAGCAGCTTAGCGGACCAGGGGACC. As protein: CASSLADQGT. In full, the CDR3 reads CASSLADQGTQYF.